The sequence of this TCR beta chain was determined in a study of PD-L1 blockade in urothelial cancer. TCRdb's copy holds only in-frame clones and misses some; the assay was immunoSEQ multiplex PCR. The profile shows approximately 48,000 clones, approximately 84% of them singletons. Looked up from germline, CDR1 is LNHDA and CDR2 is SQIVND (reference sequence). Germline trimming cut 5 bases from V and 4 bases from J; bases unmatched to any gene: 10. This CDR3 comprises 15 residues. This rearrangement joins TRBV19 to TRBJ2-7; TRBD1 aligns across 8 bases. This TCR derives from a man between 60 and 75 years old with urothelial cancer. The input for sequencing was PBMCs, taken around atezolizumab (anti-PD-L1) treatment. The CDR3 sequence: CASSSGTGPYYEQYF. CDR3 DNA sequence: TGTGCCAGTAGTTCCGGGACAGGACCCTATTACGAGCAGTACTTC.